The 6 T cell receptor beta chains in this list originate from one sample, sequenced in a study of T cells in Graves' hyperthyroidism and ophthalmopathy. From RNA transcripts, TCR beta CDR3 regions were amplified. When the TCR CDR3 underwent first-round RT-PCR, the HTBI primer set was used. In TCRdb, the multiplex PCR reads were re-called with MiXCR into one record per CDR3 protein. The repertoire has 200,000 to 250,000 distinct CDR3 sequences, 15% to 20% of them found once; the top ten carry approximately 50%. Material: blood. The receptors derive from a man aged 45-60 years with Graves' hyperthyroidism.

This clonotype was seen a few times. The chain carries TRBV19 and TRBJ2-7; the match to TRBD2 covers 8 bases. The V gene end was trimmed by 3 bases and the J gene end by 0 bases; junction bases not matched to a gene: 7. The CDR3 consists of 16 residues. CDR1 is LNHDA, CDR2 SQIVND, per germline (reference sequence). The CDR3 sequence: CASSISSGSSSYEQYF. Here the CDR3 DNA reads TGTGCCAGTAGTATCTCTAGCGGGTCAAGCTCCTACGAGCAGTACTTC.

The V and J genes are TRBV28 and TRBJ2-2; D possibly corresponds to TRBD1 (5 bases). CDR1 and CDR2 from the germline V gene are MDHEN and SYDVKM. The length of the CDR3 is 16 residues. V was cut by 6 bases and J by 3 bases, with 17 bases left in between. CDR3 bases: TGTGCCAGCAGCTTAGTAAGACAGAGATACACCGGGGAGCTGTTTTTT. Translating it yields CASSLVRQRYTGELFF.

This clonotype was detected ten times or more. This sequence joins TRBV20-1 and TRBJ2-6, with unresolved D. Germline V gene data show CDR1 as DFQATT and CDR2 as SNEGSKA (reference sequence). The CDR3 covers 12 residues. Trimming shortened V by 6 bases and J by 1 base, and 4 bases separated the two germline ends. The CDR3 loop is CSAQSGANVLTF. For the CDR3, the DNA is TGCAGTGCCCAGTCTGGGGCCAACGTCCTGACTTTC.

The chain joins TRBV7-3 to TRBJ2-2, with D perhaps matching TRBD1 or TRBD2 (5 bases each). The CDR3 is 13 residues long. Trimming took off 8 bases at V and 0 bases at J, with 7 bases between the two ends. Germline V gene data show CDR1 as SGHTA and CDR2 as FQGTGA. CDR3: CASRGSNTGELFF. The DNA of the CDR3 is TGTGCCAGCCGGGGCTCGAACACCGGGGAGCTGTTTTTT. Drawing the rest from reference TRBV7-3 and TRBJ2-2, the complete variable domain is GAGVSQTPSNKVTEKGKYVELRCDPISGHTALYWYRQSLGQGPEFLIYFQGTGAADDSGLPNDRFFAVRPEGSVSTLKIQRTERGDSAVYLCASRGSNTGELFFGEGSRLTVL.

The chain recombines TRBV7-6 with TRBJ2-7; D possibly corresponds to TRBD2 (5 bases). Germline V lookup: CDR1 SGHVS, CDR2 FNYEAQ. This CDR3 contains 15 residues. V was clipped by 5 bases and J by 7 bases, with 21 bases between them. This CDR3 reads CASSPSEALFGEQYF. The CDR3 DNA reads TGTGCCAGCAGCCCCTCGGAGGCTCTGTTCGGTGAGCAGTACTTC.

In this sample, this clonotype turned up many times. The V and J genes are TRBV12-3 or TRBV12-4 and TRBJ1-6; tentative D call: TRBD1 (5 bases). The CDR3 is made up of 13 amino acids. V lost 8 bases and J 11 bases, leaving 16 bases between the germline ends. The DNA for the CDR3 is TGTGCCAGCGCTTTGGGACGAGGGGCACCCCTCCACTTT. As protein: CASALGRGAPLHF.